This note documents a single T cell receptor beta chain sequence. The junction had 6 bases not matched to a gene; V was cut back by 4 bases and J by 7 bases. The length of the CDR3 is 14 residues. Germline loops: CDR1 SGHTA, CDR2 FQGNSA. The sample originates from a study of Ad26.COV2.S vaccination and SARS-CoV-2 variants. Turning to the study itself: Ad26.COV2.S arm of COV1001 included the donor.

Assay: immunoSEQ multiplex PCR; the TCRdb copy retains only in-frame clones and omits some. The table lists about 320,000 clones, about 82% of them singletons, with 1.5% to 2% in the top ten. Indicated treatment: roughly 19 received Ad26.COV2.S at low or high dose, single or two shots; a few received placebo; per-sample allocation not given. Sampling occurred on day 63 after the first vaccine or placebo injection. The TCR sequence derives from a person aged 18-60 years who received the Ad26.COV2.S COVID-19 vaccine or a placebo. The sample consisted of peripheral blood, taken in a trial of Ad26.COV2.S vaccine versus placebo. The V gene is TRBV7-2, the J gene TRBJ2-1; 8 bases match TRBD1. The CDR3, as DNA: TGTGCCAGCAGCTCCCCAGGGGGCGGGAATGAGCAGTTCTTC. This gives the protein CASSSPGGGNEQFF.